The 18 T cell receptor beta chains presented below share a single source sample, sequenced in a study of T cell responses to AZD1222 COVID-19 vaccine. Libraries were prepared by immunoSEQ multiplex PCR; TCRdb keeps only in-frame clonotypes and omits some of them. The sample includes 120,000 to 150,000 clones, about 89% of them seen just once. Sequenced here: peripheral blood, sampled 28 days after the second AZD1222 dose. The origin of the receptors is an adult who received the AZD1222 COVID-19 vaccine.

This chain connects TRBV19 to TRBJ1-3; TRBD1 agrees at 8 bases. The CDR3 length is 12 residues. Germline V gene sequence: CDR1 LNHDA, CDR2 SQIVND (reference sequence). CDR3 sequence reads: CGTGISGNTIYF. In DNA form, the CDR3 reads TGTGGGACAGGGATCTCTGGAAACACCATATATTTT.

The chain couples TRBV6-6 to TRBJ2-7; 8 positions agree with TRBD2. There are 15 residues in the CDR3. Germline CDR1 reads MNHNY; CDR2 reads SVGAGI (reference sequence). Trimming at V came to 6 bases and at J to 3 bases, leaving 10 bases not matched to a gene. The CDR3 DNA follows: TGTGCCAGCAGCCCTCCGCGGGGGGCCGGCTACGAGCAGTACTTC. Protein sequence: CASSPPRGAGYEQYF.

The rearrangement joins TRBV6-2 or TRBV6-3 to TRBJ2-5; 11 bases fit TRBD2. Trimming removed 2 bases from V and 4 bases from J; junction bases left unmatched: 12. In germline, CDR1 is MNHEY, CDR2 SVGEGT. CDR3 size: 18 residues. The CDR3 nucleotides read TGTGCCAGCAGTTACGGGGGACTAGCGGCACCCCATCTAGAGACCCAGTACTTC. It translates to CASSYGGLAAPHLETQYF.

This sequence joins TRBV19 and TRBJ2-5; 10 bases fit TRBD2. Per germline, CDR1 LNHDA and CDR2 SQIVND (reference sequence). This CDR3 contains 18 residues. V shed 3 bases and J 2 bases; nucleotides not matched to a gene: 12. CDR3: CASSIHPLSGGTQETQYF. In DNA, the CDR3 is TGTGCCAGTAGTATCCATCCTCTTAGCGGGGGGACACAAGAGACCCAGTACTTC. Looking up the rest from reference TRBV19 and TRBJ2-5 gives the full variable domain: DGGITQSPKYLFRKEGQNVTLSCEQNLNHDAMYWYRQDPGQGLRLIYYSQIVNDFQKGDIAEGYSVSREKKESFPLTVTSAQKNPTAFYLCASSIHPLSGGTQETQYFGPGTRLLVL.

V gene TRBV5-6 combines with J gene TRBJ1-6; TRBD1 agrees at 8 bases. Trimming at V came to 0 bases and at J to 4 bases, leaving 0 bases not matched to a gene. The CDR3 extends over 15 amino acids. CDR1 and CDR2 from the germline V gene are SGHDT and YYEEEE. CDR3 region: CASSLGQGYNSPLHF. The CDR3 DNA follows: TGTGCCAGCAGCTTGGGACAGGGGTATAATTCACCCCTCCACTTT. Drawing the rest from reference TRBV5-6 and TRBJ1-6, the complete variable domain is DAGVTQSPTHLIKTRGQQVTLRCSPKSGHDTVSWYQQALGQGPQFIFQYYEEEERQRGNFPDRFSGHQFPNYSSELNVNALLLGDSALYLCASSLGQGYNSPLHFGNGTRLTVT.

This chain joins TRBV5-5 and TRBJ2-1, with TRBD2 identical over 8 bases. V lost 4 bases to trimming and J lost 0 bases; unmatched junction nucleotides: 12. The CDR3 consists of 18 residues. CDR1 SGHKS and CDR2 YYEKEE come from the germline V gene (reference sequence). The chain's CDR3 is CASSLTPIAGSSYNEQFF. CDR3 DNA: TGTGCCAGCAGCCTCACCCCCATAGCGGGGAGCTCCTACAATGAGCAGTTCTTC.

Written as DNA, the CDR3 is TGTGCCAGCAGTCGCACAGTGAACACTGAAGCTTTCTTT. Its protein is CASSRTVNTEAFF. The rearrangement links TRBV12-3 or TRBV12-4 to TRBJ1-1; D unclear. The V and J ends lost 5 bases and 0 bases respectively, with 7 bases between them. This CDR3 spans 13 amino acids.

The gene calls are TRBV25-1 and TRBJ2-7; D is ambiguous. Trimming took 4 bases from V and 6 from J, leaving 13 bases between them. The CDR3 length is 13 residues. The germline gives CDR1 MGHDK, CDR2 SYGVNS. The CDR3 here is CASSVVNPGEQYF. The DNA for the CDR3 is TGTGCCAGCAGTGTAGTCAATCCGGGCGAGCAGTACTTC.

This clone was recorded once. This same CDR3 is encoded by further DNA sequences in the sample. This chain joins TRBV7-8 and TRBJ2-7; D uncertain. Trimming left V 4 bases short and J 4 bases short, with 5 bases between. Germline values: CDR1 SGHVS, CDR2 FQNEAQ. The CDR3 is made up of 11 amino acids. CDR3 residues: CASSSTYEQYF. The CDR3 DNA sequence: TGTGCCAGCAGCTCCACTTACGAGCAGTACTTC.

A word on this clone: A much larger clonotype is one base distant, so this may be a read error. The V call is TRBV5-4, the J call TRBJ2-6; D is possibly TRBD2 (6 bases). This CDR3 is 15 amino acids long. V was shortened by 2 bases and J by 0 bases, with 6 bases between the two germline ends. Looked up from germline, CDR1 is SGHNT and CDR2 is YYREEE (reference sequence). CDR3 sequence: CASSFGSSGANVLTF. The CDR3 DNA reads as TGTGCCAGCAGCTTCGGGAGCTCTGGGGCCAACGTCCTGACTTTC. Full variable domain (remainder filled in from reference TRBV5-4 and TRBJ2-6): ETGVTQSPTHLIKTRGQQVTLRCSSQSGHNTVSWYQQALGQGPQFIFQYYREEENGRGNFPPRFSGLQFPNYSSELNVNALELDDSALYLCASSFGSSGANVLTFGAGSRLTVL.

Concerning this clone: This specimen includes other DNA sequences encoding the same CDR3. The CDR3 nucleotides read TGTGCCAGCAGTTCGGGAGATTCACCCCTCCACTTT. It specifies CASSSGDSPLHF. V gene TRBV12-3 or TRBV12-4 combines with J gene TRBJ1-6, with no clear D. The CDR3 has 12 residues. The ends were cut back, 4 bases at V and 8 bases at J, with 6 bases in the middle.

This rearrangement joins TRBV30 to TRBJ2-2, with 8 positions matching TRBD2. Germline V gene data show CDR1 as GTSNPN and CDR2 as SVGIG (reference sequence). After removal of 4 bases from V and 4 bases from J, the junction contained 8 bases not matched to a gene. The CDR3 length is 15 residues. The CDR3 protein is CAWTGGLGRTGELFF. CDR3 nucleotides: TGTGCCTGGACGGGGGGACTAGGGCGCACCGGGGAGCTGTTTTTT.

This chain links TRBV18 with TRBJ2-2; no clear D gene. From germline, CDR1 is KGHSH and CDR2 LQKENI. V dropped 0 bases and J dropped 6 bases, with 11 bases sitting between them. This CDR3 has 15 amino acids. The CDR3 DNA follows: TGTGCCAGCTCACCACCGAACCGGGTCCCCGGGGAGCTGTTTTTT. Amino acids: CASSPPNRVPGELFF.

V usage is TRBV7-2 and J usage is TRBJ2-5; D is undetermined. The germline CDR1 and CDR2 sequences are SGHTA and FQGNSA. CDR3 size: 15 residues. Trimming cost V 1 base and J 7 bases, with 16 bases left between them. The CDR3 nucleotides are TGTGCCAGCAGCTTAGGGCGGACCGGTGCTCTGACCCAGTACTTC. Translating it yields CASSLGRTGALTQYF.

This chain links TRBV5-1 with TRBJ1-2, with D hard to call. The CDR3 totals 14 residues. CDR1 is SGHRS and CDR2 is YFSETQ in the germline V gene. V lost 7 bases, J lost 8 bases, and 21 bases lay in between. The CDR3 region has the DNA TGCGCCAGCGCCCCGGGAGAGGCCCCTAAAGGCTACACCTTC. Protein: CASAPGEAPKGYTF.

The J gene is TRBJ2-2, the V gene TRBV27; 9 nucleotides match TRBD1. This CDR3 is built from 17 residues. After removal of 6 bases from V and 6 bases from J, the junction contained 14 bases not matched to a gene. Germline values: CDR1 MNHEY, CDR2 SMNVEV (reference sequence). The CDR3 spells CASSRDRTGVISGELFF. The DNA for the CDR3 is TGTGCCAGCAGCCGCGATCGGACAGGGGTAATTTCCGGGGAGCTGTTTTTT.

Details on this clone: One end of the junction does not line up with germline, which may come from a read error. The chain recombines TRBV10-3 with TRBJ1-1; D not resolved. The V gene's germline CDR1 is ENHRY and CDR2 SYGVKD. This CDR3 is 14 amino acids long. The CDR3 DNA reads as TGTGCCATCAGTGAGTCTGGGGAGAGTTCGCCCCTTCTCTTT. Encoded protein: CAISESGESSPLLF.

The V call is TRBV13, the J call TRBJ2-3, with D unresolved. With 5 bases removed from V and 6 bases from J, the gap between germline ends came to 9 bases. The V gene's germline CDR1 is PRHDT and CDR2 FYEKMQ (reference sequence). The CDR3 is 12 residues long. The CDR3 DNA follows: TGTGCCAGCAGCCCTGAAGGGGATACGCAGTATTTT. Protein product: CASSPEGDTQYF. Filled out from reference TRBV13 and TRBJ2-3, the complete variable domain reads AAGVIQSPRHLIKEKRETATLKCYPIPRHDTVYWYQQGPGQDPQFLISFYEKMQSDKGSIPDRFSAQQFSDYHSELNMSSLELGDSALYFCASSPEGDTQYFGPGTRLTVL.